This record looks at one T cell receptor (beta chain) sequence and its context. This specimen comes from a study of blood T cell repertoires in COVID-19. The CDR3 spans 13 residues. Trimming cost V 7 bases and J 6 bases; bases outside gene matches: 7. The germline V gene has CDR1 SNHLY and CDR2 FYNNEI. Clones were sequenced by immunoSEQ multiplex PCR, and TCRdb holds only the in-frame ones, with some missing. The sample includes some 400,000 clones, about 90% seen only once; the top ten take 1% to 1.5%. The sequenced sample consisted of PBMCs or T cells enriched from blood (not recorded which). V is TRBV2 and J is TRBJ1-2, with TRBD1 matching 8 bases. The receptor's source is a young man who had recovered from COVID-19. This chain's CDR3 is CASIKQGVDGYTF. CDR3 DNA: TGTGCCAGCATCAAACAGGGGGTTGATGGCTACACCTTC.